This record covers a single T cell receptor beta chain. Antigen specificity is unknown. This sample was taken from a study of cytomegalovirus exposure and HLA in healthy donors. Study conclusions and caveats: Earlier analysis yielded a pattern in which most TCR beta V segments were productive about 90% or about 30% of the time.

PCR primers comprised 60 Vbeta and 13 Jbeta primers. Only in-frame clones appear in the TCRdb table, and some are missing; sequencing was by immunoSEQ multiplex PCR. The sample has approximately 110,000 clones; approximately 79% are singletons. The sequenced material came from PBMCs. The sequence was obtained from a woman between 40 and 50 years old in good health and CMV-seronegative.

The CDR3 is CASSPPGQGTDTQYF. CDR3 coding DNA: TGTGCCAGCAGCCCCCCAGGACAGGGAACAGATACGCAGTATTTT. The chain links TRBV28 to TRBJ2-3; 8 positions match TRBD1. The junction had 8 bases not matched to a gene; V was cut back by 6 bases and J by 3 bases. CDR1 and CDR2 from the germline V gene are MDHEN and SYDVKM. The CDR3 runs to 15 residues.